This TCR beta chain was profiled in a study of T cell responses to AZD1222 COVID-19 vaccine. Overall study findings and caveats: Close to half of all spike-specific TCRs reportedly target regions of the variants that are unmutated.

Worth noting for this clone: Its antigen is unknown.

The repertoire was sequenced with immunoSEQ multiplex PCR; TCRdb's copy has only in-frame clones and lacks some. The profile covers about 170,000 clones, with around 90% appearing a single time and 2.6% taken by the ten largest. The CDR3 loop spans 15 amino acids. The V and J ends lost 0 bases and 2 bases respectively, with 11 bases between them. Germline-derived CDR1 and CDR2 are LGHNA and YNFKEQ. This chain uses TRBV4-2 with TRBJ2-7; D might be TRBD1 (6 bases). This clonotype was sampled from an adult in good health. The source material was peripheral blood, sampled on day 0 of AZD1222 vaccination. CDR3 DNA sequence: TGTGCCAGCAGCCAAGATCGCCAGGGGCCCTACGAGCAGTACTTC. Translating gives CASSQDRQGPYEQYF.